These 16 T cell receptor beta chains were sequenced from one sample in a study of blood T cell repertoires in COVID-19. Generated by immunoSEQ multiplex PCR, the TCRdb table keeps only in-frame clones and is missing some. Among under 200,000 clones listed, 88% were seen once. Sequencing was carried out using peripheral blood. Receptors were obtained from a man between 18 and 35 years old with active or convalescent COVID-19.

This chain links TRBV2 with TRBJ1-2; 10 bases map to TRBD1. CDR1 is SNHLY, CDR2 FYNNEI, per germline. Trimming at V came to 5 bases and at J to 2 bases, leaving 8 bases not matched to a gene. The CDR3 runs to 16 residues. CDR3 loop: CASSRDPGQGNYGYTF. The CDR3, as DNA: TGTGCCAGCAGTCGTGATCCGGGACAGGGGAACTATGGCTACACCTTC.

The V gene is TRBV5-1, the J gene TRBJ2-3, with 10 bases aligning to TRBD2. V dropped 4 bases and J dropped 0; count of bases not matched to a gene: 5. The V gene's germline CDR1 is SGHRS and CDR2 YFSETQ. The CDR3 has 16 amino acids. The CDR3 here is CASSRLAGVSTDTQYF. The CDR3, as DNA: TGCGCCAGCAGCCGCCTAGCGGGGGTTAGCACAGATACGCAGTATTTT. The entire variable domain, with the rest obtained from reference TRBV5-1 and TRBJ2-3, is as follows: KAGVTQTPRYLIKTRGQQVTLSCSPISGHRSVSWYQQTPGQGLQFLFEYFSETQRNKGNFPGRFSGRQFSNSRSEMNVSTLELGDSALYLCASSRLAGVSTDTQYFGPGTRLTVL.

CDR3 in amino acids: CASSPRQDNEQFF. CDR3 coding DNA: TGTGCCAGCTCACCTCGACAGGACAATGAGCAGTTCTTC. V is TRBV18 and J is TRBJ2-1, with D possibly TRBD1 on 6 matching bases. Looked up from germline, CDR1 is KGHSH and CDR2 is LQKENI. This CDR3 region has 13 residues. V dropped 3 bases and J dropped 5 bases, with 8 bases sitting between them.

The chain joins TRBV2 to TRBJ2-7; 7 bases fit TRBD1. The CDR3 runs 14 residues. Germline V lookup: CDR1 SNHLY, CDR2 FYNNEI. With 6 bases clipped from V and 6 bases from J, the junction kept 11 bases outside the gene matches. The CDR3 loop is CASRLTGTRGEQYF. Here the CDR3 DNA reads TGTGCCAGCAGATTGACAGGGACCAGGGGCGAGCAGTACTTC.

The V call is TRBV7-8, the J call TRBJ1-5, with unresolved D. V was trimmed by 4 bases and J by 6 bases, leaving 16 bases between them. Germline CDR1 is SGHVS and CDR2 is FQNEAQ. The CDR3 has 15 amino acids. CDR3 loop: CASSSLFTSSQPQHF. CDR3 in DNA: TGTGCCAGCAGCTCACTCTTTACGAGCTCTCAGCCCCAGCATTTT.

V and J are TRBV5-1 and TRBJ2-1, with a tentative D call TRBD2 (6 bases). Germline CDR1 and CDR2: SGHRS and YFSETQ. Trimming left V 3 bases short and J 1 base short, with 14 bases between. CDR3 length: 16 amino acids. The CDR3 DNA reads as TGCGCCAGCAGCTCGTTAGCGGAAGGGTCCTACAATGAGCAGTTCTTC. Protein: CASSSLAEGSYNEQFF.

The rearrangement joins TRBV7-2 to TRBJ2-6; D remains ambiguous. Trimming removed 3 bases from V and 2 bases from J, with 11 bases in between. The CDR3 loop spans 16 amino acids. CDR1 and CDR2 (germline): SGHTA, FQGNSA. The CDR3 protein is CASSLGLGPGANVLTF. The DNA for the CDR3 is TGTGCCAGCAGCTTGGGCCTGGGCCCTGGGGCCAACGTCCTGACTTTC.

The chain has TRBV19 and TRBJ1-1; D not certain. V shed 5 bases and J shed 1 base, with 14 bases lying between them. Germline CDR1 reads LNHDA; CDR2 reads SQIVND (reference sequence). This CDR3 spans 15 amino acids. This CDR3 is CASSSTRTGNTEAFF. The CDR3 region has the DNA TGTGCCAGTAGTTCTACTAGGACGGGGAACACTGAAGCTTTCTTT.

The chain combines TRBV10-3 with TRBJ2-1; 14 bases fit TRBD2. Germline V gene lookup returns CDR1 ENHRY and CDR2 SYGVKD. The J segment lost 6 bases and the V segment lost 10 bases, leaving 8 bases of the junction unmatched. The CDR3 is 15 amino acids. CDR3: CATRLAGGPGNEQFF. DNA of the CDR3: TGTGCCACCCGACTAGCGGGAGGGCCCGGCAATGAGCAGTTCTTC.

This clone showed up just a few times. The gene calls are TRBV4-3 and TRBJ2-2, with D possibly TRBD2 on 5 matching bases. V dropped 4 bases and J dropped 2 bases, with 17 bases sitting between them. This CDR3 region has 17 residues. Germline V gives CDR1 LGHNA, CDR2 YSLEER. The CDR3 DNA follows: TGCGCCAGCAGCCCCCACGTGGGAGTGTCAAACACCGGGGAGCTGTTTTTT. Amino acid sequence: CASSPHVGVSNTGELFF.

The chain recombines TRBV2 with TRBJ2-3; the D gene is possibly TRBD2 (6 bases). Between the trimmed V and J ends, which lost 4 bases and 10 bases, there was a span of 12 bases. CDR1 and CDR2 from the germline V gene are SNHLY and FYNNEI. The CDR3 totals 12 residues. CDR3 region: CASSGGLRSQYF. Here the CDR3 DNA reads TGTGCCAGCAGTGGGGGACTGCGATCGCAGTATTTT.

This chain joins TRBV9 and TRBJ2-1; 11 nucleotides align to TRBD2. Losses at the gene ends were 3 bases for V and 2 bases for J; bases not matched to a gene: 10. The CDR3 consists of 18 residues. The germline V gene encodes CDR1 SGDLS and CDR2 YYNGEE. CDR3 amino acids: CASSGHTGLAGTYNEQFF. The DNA of the CDR3 is TGTGCCAGCAGCGGACATACCGGACTAGCGGGCACCTACAATGAGCAGTTCTTC.

The chain combines TRBV14 with TRBJ1-2, with 7 bases that match TRBD1. In germline, CDR1 is SGHDN, CDR2 FVKESK. The CDR3 runs to 15 residues. The V and J ends lost 5 bases and 4 bases, in that order; junction bases with no gene match: 10. This CDR3 reads CASSKRTGRPYGYTF. CDR3 nucleotide sequence: TGTGCCAGCAGCAAACGGACAGGACGGCCCTATGGCTACACCTTC.

The chain carries TRBV19 and TRBJ2-7; D perhaps matches TRBD2 (5 bases). V lost 4 bases to trimming and J lost 3 bases, with 13 bases between them. From germline, CDR1 is LNHDA and CDR2 SQIVND (reference sequence). CDR3 length: 14 residues. DNA of the CDR3: TGTGCCAGTAGTAAGTCGGGCGGACTCTACGAGCAGTACTTC. This translates into CASSKSGGLYEQYF.

This rearrangement joins TRBV28 to TRBJ1-3; 7 bases agree with TRBD1. The trim removed 3 bases at V and 3 bases at J, leaving 5 bases unmatched. CDR3 length: 15 amino acids. CDR1 and CDR2 from the germline V gene are MDHEN and SYDVKM. This CDR3 is CASSLQGVVGNTIYF. CDR3 DNA: TGTGCCAGCAGTTTGCAGGGGGTTGTTGGAAACACCATATATTTT.

The CDR3 DNA reads TGTGCCAGCAGCCAGGGGGACAGGCCTCCCCGATCTGGAAACACCATATATTTT. Encoded protein: CASSQGDRPPRSGNTIYF. V gene TRBV7-9 combines with J gene TRBJ1-3; TRBD1 matches at 8 bases. The ends lost 5 bases at V and 1 base at J; junction bases unmatched: 13. CDR3 length: 18 amino acids. The germline CDR1 and CDR2 sequences are SEHNR and FQNEAQ (reference sequence).